Listed below are T cell receptor beta chains from one sample, sequenced in a study of OX40 agonist ivuxolimab in advanced cancers. Libraries were prepared by immunoSEQ multiplex PCR; TCRdb keeps only in-frame clonotypes and omits some of them. The sample comprises 70,000 to 75,000 clones, about 91% of which are singletons, and 2.5% to 3% rests with the top ten. The specimen comprised CD4+ or CD8+ T cells sorted from blood, sampled in a trial of the OX40 agonist ivuxolimab. Receptor source: an adult with an advanced solid tumor such as melanoma, head and neck, liver or kidney cancer. The CDR3 runs from the conserved cysteine through the conserved F or W. Each record gives: J gene, V gene, clone size, D gene, CDR3 protein, CDR3 DNA. D genes are given only for firm matches. Expanded clones get a size class; other rows say once, few or many, or leave the size out.

TRBJ2-5 TRBV5-1 - - CASSFDRRNYQETQYF TGCGCCAGCAGCTTCGACAGGCGAAATTACCAAGAGACCCAGTACTTC
TRBJ2-7 TRBV6-5 - TRBD1 CASNPDRGNDEQYF TGTGCCAGCAATCCGGACAGGGGAAACGACGAGCAGTACTTC
TRBJ1-5 TRBV6-6 - - CASSLLPGHSNQPQHF TGTGCCAGCAGCCTACTTCCCGGACACAGCAATCAGCCCCAGCATTTT
TRBJ2-3 TRBV19 - - CASSLRTGSTDTQYF TGTGCCAGTAGTTTAAGGACGGGAAGCACAGATACGCAGTATTTT
TRBJ2-1 TRBV28 once TRBD2 CASSYSGSSYNEQFF TGTGCCAGCAGTTATAGCGGGAGTTCCTACAATGAGCAGTTCTTC
TRBJ1-3 TRBV7-3 - TRBD1 CASSLTGAGNTIYF TGTGCCAGCAGCTTGACAGGGGCTGGAAACACCATATATTTT
TRBJ2-6 TRBV18 - TRBD2 CASSPSSGGTGANVLTF TGTGCCAGCTCACCTTCTTCGGGAGGAACTGGGGCCAACGTCCTGACTTTC
TRBJ1-2 TRBV2 once - CASSLGREGYGYTF TGTGCCAGCAGTCTGGGCAGGGAGGGCTATGGCTACACCTTC
TRBJ1-2 TRBV5-4 - - CASSLDQNFYGYTF TGTGCCAGCAGCTTGGATCAGAACTTCTATGGCTACACCTTC
TRBJ2-1 TRBV18 - - CASSPTGGRHDEQFF TGTGCCAGCTCACCTACCGGGGGAAGGCACGATGAGCAGTTCTTC
TRBJ1-4 TRBV6-1 - TRBD1 CASSDSQGVYEKLFF TGTGCCAGCAGTGACTCACAGGGGGTATATGAAAAACTGTTTTTT
TRBJ2-6 TRBV5-1 - - CASTGQPSSGANVLTF TGCGCCAGCACAGGACAGCCTAGCTCTGGGGCCAACGTCCTGACTTTC
TRBJ2-2 TRBV2 - - CASSASTTGELFF TGTGCCAGCAGTGCGAGCACCACCGGGGAGCTGTTTTTT
TRBJ1-3 TRBV5-1 - - CASSLVGDPGNTIYF TGCGCCAGCAGCTTGGTAGGGGACCCTGGAAACACCATATATTTT
TRBJ2-2 TRBV7-9 - TRBD1 CASSLVGTGPAGELFF TGTGCCAGCAGCTTAGTTGGGACAGGCCCCGCCGGGGAGCTGTTTTTT
TRBJ2-3 TRBV18 - - CASSPPSSTDTQYF TGTGCCAGCTCACCACCGTCTAGCACAGATACGCAGTATTTT
TRBJ1-1 TRBV19 - - CASTQRGEGVNTEAFF TGTGCCAGTACCCAACGGGGGGAGGGCGTGAACACTGAAGCTTTCTTT
TRBJ1-5 TRBV19 once TRBD1 CASSTGRQGGNQPQHF TGTGCCAGTAGTACCGGACGACAGGGAGGTAATCAGCCCCAGCATTTT
TRBJ1-5 TRBV2 once TRBD1 CASSSGGDSQPQHF TGTGCCAGCAGTTCAGGGGGTGATAGTCAGCCCCAGCATTTT
TRBJ2-7 TRBV13 - - CASSLEAIAYEQYF TGTGCCAGCAGCTTAGAAGCCATAGCCTACGAGCAGTACTTC
TRBJ2-5 TRBV2 - TRBD2 CASNPAGGGQETQYF TGTGCCAGCAACCCAGCGGGGGGTGGCCAAGAGACCCAGTACTTC
TRBJ2-2 TRBV7-3 - TRBD2 CASSSARGGVGNTGELFF TGTGCCAGCAGCTCCGCCCGGGGGGGAGTAGGTAACACCGGGGAGCTGTTTTTT
TRBJ1-2 TRBV7-2 - - CASSLNRASYGYTF TGTGCCAGCAGCTTAAACAGGGCAAGCTATGGCTACACCTTC
TRBJ2-5 TRBV11-2 - TRBD1 CASSLSPKGANLQETQYF TGTGCCAGCAGCTTAAGTCCAAAGGGGGCAAACCTTCAAGAGACCCAGTACTTC
TRBJ1-2 TRBV5-4 - TRBD1 CASSKPGQNYGYTF TGTGCCAGCAGCAAGCCGGGACAGAACTATGGCTACACCTTC
TRBJ2-6 TRBV6-1 - - CASSELHVSGANVLTF TGTGCCAGCAGTGAGCTACATGTCTCTGGGGCCAACGTCCTGACTTTC
TRBJ2-7 TRBV28 - TRBD1 CASSLQGARGEQYF TGTGCCAGCAGTTTACAGGGGGCACGAGGCGAGCAGTACTTC
TRBJ2-7 TRBV23-1 - - CASSPWPSPLEQYF TGCGCCAGCAGTCCCTGGCCGTCCCCCCTAGAGCAGTACTTC
TRBJ2-4 TRBV11-1 - - CASSSGQVLAKNIQYF TGTGCCAGCAGCTCCGGACAAGTTTTAGCCAAAAACATTCAGTACTTC
TRBJ1-3 TRBV19 once - CASSGDPSGNTIYF TGTGCCAGTAGTGGAGACCCCTCTGGAAACACCATATATTTT
TRBJ1-5 TRBV7-2 - TRBD1 CASSPDRGRHQPQHF TGTGCCAGCAGCCCGGACAGGGGCCGACATCAGCCCCAGCATTTT
TRBJ1-2 TRBV5-1 - - CASSPVNYGYTF TGCGCCAGCAGCCCTGTCAACTATGGCTACACCTTC
TRBJ1-2 TRBV2 - - CASSGTLMEGYTF TGTGCCAGCAGTGGGACACTAATGGAGGGCTACACCTTC
TRBJ1-4 TRBV2 - - CASSRTPGANEKLFF TGTGCCAGCAGTAGGACACCCGGAGCTAATGAAAAACTGTTTTTT
TRBJ2-7 TRBV5-1 - - CASRAALLSHEQYF TGCGCCAGCAGGGCGGCATTACTAAGCCACGAGCAGTACTTC
TRBJ2-5 TRBV5-4 - TRBD2 CASSRGLALQQETQYF TGTGCCAGCAGCCGTGGACTAGCGCTTCAGCAAGAGACCCAGTACTTC
TRBJ2-2 TRBV25-1 - - CASLQDGNTGELFF TGTGCCAGCCTACAGGACGGGAACACCGGGGAGCTGTTTTTT
TRBJ2-1 TRBV9 few TRBD2 CASSVRGLAGVRGSRHEQFF TGTGCCAGCAGCGTAAGGGGACTAGCGGGAGTCAGGGGGTCACGACATGAGCAGTTCTTC
TRBJ2-7 TRBV9 - TRBD2 CASSPGTSAPLVDEQYF TGTGCCAGCAGCCCCGGGACTAGCGCTCCTTTAGTGGACGAGCAGTACTTC
TRBJ2-6 TRBV27 - - CASSARFGRSSGANVLTF TGTGCCAGCAGTGCAAGATTCGGGAGAAGCTCTGGGGCCAACGTCCTGACTTTC
TRBJ1-6 TRBV7-9 - TRBD1 CASSQGGYNSPLHF TGTGCCAGCAGCCAGGGGGGATATAATTCACCCCTCCACTTT
TRBJ2-3 TRBV19 - TRBD1 CASSPGQGADTQYF TGTGCCAGTAGTCCCGGACAGGGGGCAGATACGCAGTATTTT
TRBJ1-1 TRBV28 - - CASSIEGRKNTEAFF TGTGCCAGCAGTATCGAGGGACGGAAGAACACTGAAGCTTTCTTT
TRBJ1-4 TRBV7-9 - - CASSLVAWATNEKLFF TGTGCCAGCAGCTTAGTGGCGTGGGCGACTAATGAAAAACTGTTTTTT
TRBJ2-7 TRBV5-1 - TRBD1 CASSDLGQGYEQYF TGCGCCAGCAGCGACCTAGGACAGGGCTACGAGCAGTACTTC
TRBJ2-1 TRBV9 - - CASSVGFGGAGREQFF TGTGCCAGCAGCGTAGGGTTCGGTGGGGCTGGTCGTGAGCAGTTCTTC
TRBJ1-1 TRBV2 - - CASSVGNTEAFF TGTGCCAGCAGTGTAGGGAACACTGAAGCTTTCTTT
TRBJ2-7 TRBV13 - TRBD2 CASSSSGTPIGYEQYF TGTGCCAGCAGTTCTAGCGGGACCCCCATAGGCTACGAGCAGTACTTC
TRBJ2-5 TRBV5-1 - TRBD1 CASSRGQGQETQYF TGCGCCAGCAGCAGGGGACAGGGGCAAGAGACCCAGTACTTC
TRBJ2-1 TRBV11-1 - TRBD1 CASSLAGTGGGNEQFF TGTGCCAGCAGCTTAGCGGGGACAGGGGGTGGAAATGAGCAGTTCTTC
TRBJ1-5 TRBV2 - - CASNEEEQPQHF TGTGCCAGCAACGAGGAGGAACAGCCCCAGCATTTT
TRBJ1-6 TRBV2 - TRBD1 CARQGAESPLHF TGTGCCAGACAGGGGGCTGAATCACCCCTCCACTTT